This T cell receptor (beta chain) was observed in a study of Ad26.COV2.S vaccination and SARS-CoV-2 variants (dated by TCRdb to the early 2020s). Notes on the research overall: The specificity and breadth of SARS-CoV-2-reactive T cell receptors after Ad26.COV2.S vaccination were assessed by TCRbeta repertoire sequencing. A total of around 32 samples were included in the TCR-sequenced set, comprising around 19 Ad26.COV2.S vaccine recipients, 5 placebo recipients and 8 SARS-CoV-2 convalescent individuals.

The sample's time point label, decoded: individuals recovered from natural SARS-CoV-2 infection. A remark on this clone: Its antigen is currently not known. No much larger clone is present one base from it, and per-base qualities are unavailable.

Summary of the overall study and its limitations: After vaccination, substantial breadth of spike-specific CD8+ and CD4+ T cell responses was reported. The authors noted that total T cell responses may have been underestimated by the TCR breadth and depth analyses. Non-spike TCR breadth was comparable between vaccine and placebo recipients, consistent with the vaccine containing only spike. Ad26.COV2.S recipients had higher spike-specific TCR breadth than placebo recipients (P = 0.0014).

TCRbeta CDR3 regions were sequenced with the immunoSEQ Assay. After extraction, genomic DNA underwent amplification by bias-controlled multiplex PCR, followed by high-throughput sequencing. The authors processed their data as follows. Collapsing and filtering of sequences were performed to quantify the absolute abundance of each unique TCRbeta CDR3 region. T cell fraction was estimated by normalizing TCRbeta template counts to usable DNA, which was measured by amplifying reference genes present in all nucleated cells. Repertoire TCRs were annotated as SARS-CoV-2-specific when V gene, CDR3 amino acid sequence and J gene were exactly matched to a known reactive TCR set. MIRA supplied the reference SARS-CoV-2 TCR set, which was filtered for enrichment in COVID-19-positive ImmuneCODE repertoires so that public or cross-reactive TCRs were removed. Based on the MIRA antigens, annotated TCRs were further analysed at the level of specific ORF or position within ORF. Depth was the summed frequency of annotated unique rearrangements, while breadth was defined as annotated unique rearrangements over total unique productive rearrangements. Two-sided Wilcoxon rank-sum tests were used to compare TCR breadth between groups. In TCRdb, the immuneACCESS table is reduced to in-frame sequences with V and J assigned. These tables do not hold every clone; where another copy was compared, an unresolved V gene accounts for under half, and the others remain unexplained. V and J calls and clone size are those listed in that table; D and trimming were worked out from the DNA. This sample comprises under 150,000 clones, roughly 85% of them detected only once. The ten largest clones represent 5% of the sample.

CDR1 and CDR2 (LGHNA, YSLEER) derive from the germline V gene. The CDR3, cysteine through phenylalanine, is 15 amino acids long. The read is trimmed to its CDR3 DNA, 45 bases read in frame from base 1. Trimming takes 8 bases from V and 4 bases from J, and the germline ends sit 20 bases apart. This sequence originates from a human donor who had recovered from COVID-19. The chain uses TRBV4-3 and TRBJ2-5; the D gene is possibly TRBD1, with 9 bases matching. Here the sequenced sample was peripheral blood, taken after recovery from COVID-19. The CDR3 amino acid sequence is: CASYIRGGQGETQYF. The DNA is TGCGCCAGCTATATACGGGGGGGACAGGGAGAGACCCAGTACTTC.